A selection of T cell receptor beta chains follows, all from one sample in a study of regulatory T cells in long-lasting Graves disease. TCRdb redid the calling of the multiplex PCR reads with MiXCR, one entry per CDR3 protein. The sample includes about 330,000 distinct CDR3 sequences, 16% of them seen just once. These data are also associated with another study on T cells in Graves' hyperthyroidism and ophthalmopathy.

Source: peripheral blood mononuclear cells (PBMCs), taken at new diagnosis, from a patient treated with antithyroid drugs. The receptors shown here come from a woman aged 18-35 years with Graves disease. Both conserved end residues are part of each CDR3. A D gene is named only where the DNA matches it firmly. Size values are once, few and many counts, or a class for expanded clones, and some rows have none.

D | size | J | V | DNA | CDR3
- | many | TRBJ2-1 | TRBV3-1 | TGTGCCAGCAGCCAGACAGGACCGATATACAATGAGCAGTTCTTC | CASSQTGPIYNEQFF
- | many | TRBJ2-3 | TRBV5-5 | TGCGCCAGCAGCTTGGAGGGCCGAACTAGCACAGATACGCAGTATTTT | CASSLEGRTSTDTQYF
- | many | TRBJ2-1 | TRBV5-4 | TGTGCCAGCAGCTTGGGACTCTTTAATGAGCAGTTCTTC | CASSLGLFNEQFF
- | many | TRBJ2-3 | TRBV3-1 | TGTGCCAGCAGCCAAGACGGTTCTAGATTCACAGATACGCAGTATTTT | CASSQDGSRFTDTQYF
TRBD1 | many | TRBJ2-5 | TRBV29-1 | TGCAGCGGGAAGACAGGGGAGACCCAGTACTTC | CSGKTGETQYF
TRBD2 | few | TRBJ2-1 | TRBV6-2/TRBV6-3 | TGTGCCAGCAGTTACTCAGGCGGGAGGGCCGTTAATGAGCAGTTCTTC | CASSYSGGRAVNEQFF
- | many | TRBJ2-7 | TRBV30 | TGTGCCTGGAGTGGTGGAGGGTCCTACGAGCAGTACTTC | CAWSGGGSYEQYF
TRBD1 | many | TRBJ2-7 | TRBV28 | TGTGCCAGCAGTACTCGACAGGGGGCTTGGGGGGTCGAGCAGTACTTC | CASSTRQGAWGVEQYF
- | few | TRBJ1-2 | TRBV28 | TGTGCCAGCAGTTTAGGGGCAGGATCTGATGGCTACACCTTC | CASSLGAGSDGYTF
- | many | TRBJ1-2 | TRBV2 | TGTGCCAGCTTCAGGAGTAACTATGGCTACACCTTC | CASFRSNYGYTF
TRBD2 | few | TRBJ2-1 | TRBV24-1 | TGTGCCACCAGTGATTCCGCGACTAGCGGGATTCCTGAGCAGTTCTTC | CATSDSATSGIPEQFF
- | - | TRBJ2-7 | TRBV20-1 | TGCAGTGCCCCCCAAGCGAGTATGGCCCACGAGCAGTACTTC | CSAPQASMAHEQYF
TRBD1 | - | TRBJ1-6 | TRBV5-1 | TGCGCCAGCAGTTTGGACGCGACAGGGGGTTCCGGTTCACCCCTCCACTTT | CASSLDATGGSGSPLHF
- | many | TRBJ2-3 | TRBV12-3/TRBV12-4 | TGTGCCAGCAGCGACGGACCCACCGGTTCAGCAGATACGCAGTATTTT | CASSDGPTGSADTQYF
TRBD1 | many | TRBJ1-1 | TRBV12-3/TRBV12-4 | TGTGCCAGCAGCCACCCTCCGGGACAGGGGGCTTGGAGCACTGAAGCTTTCTTT | CASSHPPGQGAWSTEAFF
- | many | TRBJ1-5 | TRBV7-9 | TGTGCCAGCAGCGAAGGTGGCAGTTATAGCAATCAGCCCCAGCATTTT | CASSEGGSYSNQPQHF
TRBD2 | many | TRBJ2-5 | TRBV3-1 | TGTGCCAGCAGCCAAGGTGGGAGGGGAGAGGGAGAGACCCAGTACTTC | CASSQGGRGEGETQYF
TRBD1 | many | TRBJ1-5 | TRBV5-6 | TGTGCCAGCAGCCGGGGACAGATAAGCAATCAGCCCCAGCATTTT | CASSRGQISNQPQHF
TRBD1 | - | TRBJ1-2 | TRBV6-1 | TGTGCCAGCACCTTAGACAGGGGAGACGGCTATGGCTACACCTTC | CASTLDRGDGYGYTF
TRBD2 | many | TRBJ2-1 | TRBV5-1 | TGCGCCAGCAACGGACTAGCGGGAGATGAGCAGTTCTTC | CASNGLAGDEQFF
TRBD2 | - | TRBJ2-3 | TRBV20-1 | TGCAGTGCTAGTATAGCGGGGGGAGGAGATACGCAGTATTTT | CSASIAGGGDTQYF
- | many | TRBJ2-1 | TRBV3-1 | TGTGCCAGCAGCCCCCGGTCAGGGGATAATGAGCAGTTCTTC | CASSPRSGDNEQFF
TRBD2 | - | TRBJ2-7 | TRBV4-2 | TGTGCCAGCAGCCAAGATTTAATGCGGGGGTCTGGGTCGGGCGAGCAGTACTTC | CASSQDLMRGSGSGEQYF
- | many | TRBJ1-1 | TRBV7-6 | TGTGCCAGCAGCTTAAGACCGAACACTGAAGCTTTCTTT | CASSLRPNTEAFF
- | many | TRBJ2-3 | TRBV7-2 | TGTGCCAGCAGCTTAGAGGGAGGAACGACAGATACGCAGTATTTT | CASSLEGGTTDTQYF
- | many | TRBJ2-2 | TRBV10-3 | TGTGCCATCAGTGCCTCGGGGGCAGGAAACACCGGGGAGCTGTTTTTT | CAISASGAGNTGELFF